A selection of T cell receptor beta chains follows, all from one sample in a study of blood T cell repertoires in COVID-19. Repertoires were generated with immunoSEQ multiplex PCR, while TCRdb's copy carries only in-frame clones and drops some. This sample yields some 57,000 clones, of which around 89% are seen a single time; 10% to 15% belongs to the top ten. Input material: peripheral blood. The receptor source for this set is a man aged 60 to 69 with active COVID-19. CDR3s include the opening cysteine and the closing phenylalanine or tryptophan. The order of the fields is CDR3 DNA, CDR3 protein, D gene, clone size, J gene, V gene. D genes are given only for firm matches. Some rows have no size entry. The others give once, few or many, or a class for an expanded clone.

TGTGCCAGCAGTGGGGCGGGGAGCTCTGGAAACACCATATATTTT | CASSGAGSSGNTIYF | - | - | TRBJ1-3 | TRBV28
TGTGCCAGCTCTAAGTTGGGAGGGGACGAGCAGTACTTC | CASSKLGGDEQYF | TRBD2 | - | TRBJ2-7 | TRBV18
TGTGCCAGCCCTAAAGGGGGCAGGCGATGGAGGACCTACGAGCAGTACTTC | CASPKGGRRWRTYEQYF | - | - | TRBJ2-7 | TRBV21-1
TGTGCCAGCAGCTTGGCCGGCGGGAGCCCAGATACGCAGTATTTT | CASSLAGGSPDTQYF | TRBD2 | - | TRBJ2-3 | TRBV5-4
TGTGCCAGCAGCTTGGGGACTAGCGGGAGTCTCTCCCGGAATGAGCAGTTCTTC | CASSLGTSGSLSRNEQFF | TRBD2 | - | TRBJ2-1 | TRBV5-4
TGTGCCAGCAGTTTACGAGGGTCGAAAGCTTTCTTT | CASSLRGSKAFF | - | - | TRBJ1-1 | TRBV28
TGTGCCAGCAGCCACAGACAGGGTACAGGCTACACCTTC | CASSHRQGTGYTF | TRBD1 | - | TRBJ1-2 | TRBV3-1/TRBV3-2
TGTGCCAGCAGCTTCGGCGGGGTGAGCGAGCAGTACTTC | CASSFGGVSEQYF | - | - | TRBJ2-7 | TRBV7-8
TGTGCCAGCAGCGTAGAGGGACTGGGGGACGAGCAGTACTTC | CASSVEGLGDEQYF | - | - | TRBJ2-7 | TRBV9
TGTGCCAGCAGTGACGGGCCCGCCGGGGAGCTGTTTTTT | CASSDGPAGELFF | - | - | TRBJ2-2 | TRBV6-4
TGTGCCAGCAGTCGAGGACAACCCGGGGAGCTGTTTTTT | CASSRGQPGELFF | - | - | TRBJ2-2 | TRBV2
TGTGCCAGCAGCTTAGGGGACACAACGAACACTGAAGCTTTCTTT | CASSLGDTTNTEAFF | - | - | TRBJ1-1 | TRBV7-9
TGTGCCAGCTCAACTGACAGGGCCGTCGAGCAGTACTTC | CASSTDRAVEQYF | TRBD1 | - | TRBJ2-7 | TRBV18
TGTGCCAGCACGGTCGGGTTGAGAAACTATGGCTACACCTTC | CASTVGLRNYGYTF | - | - | TRBJ1-2 | TRBV2
TGCAGCGTGGACCCGGGACAGAAGGAGACCCAGTACTTC | CSVDPGQKETQYF | TRBD1 | - | TRBJ2-5 | TRBV29-1
TGTGCCAGCAGCTGGACAGTCTACGAGCAGTACTTC | CASSWTVYEQYF | - | - | TRBJ2-7 | TRBV6-2/TRBV6-3
TGTGCCAGCATTAGAACTAGCGACAATGAGCAGTTCTTC | CASIRTSDNEQFF | TRBD2 | - | TRBJ2-1 | TRBV2
TGTGCCAGCAGCGTAGGGTTGGGTGGGGACAGGGTGCATGGCTACACCTTC | CASSVGLGGDRVHGYTF | TRBD1 | - | TRBJ1-2 | TRBV9
TGTGCCAGCAGCCTACCAGGGGGTAACACTGAAGCTTTCTTT | CASSLPGGNTEAFF | TRBD1 | once | TRBJ1-1 | TRBV14
TGTGCCAGCAGTTCTCGACTAGCGGTGAGAGGCACCCAGTACTTC | CASSSRLAVRGTQYF | TRBD2 | - | TRBJ2-5 | TRBV6-6
TGTGCCAGCAGTTTAAGTGGGACAGGGATGAGAGATCAGCCCCAGCATTTT | CASSLSGTGMRDQPQHF | TRBD1 | - | TRBJ1-5 | TRBV27
TGTGCCAGTAGTCCAACCTCCCCACGTACTATAATGAACACTGAAGCTTTCTTT | CASSPTSPRTIMNTEAFF | - | - | TRBJ1-1 | TRBV19
TGTGCCACCAGCAGGGACAGGGCGCAAGAGACCCAGTACTTC | CATSRDRAQETQYF | TRBD1 | - | TRBJ2-5 | TRBV15
TGTGCCAGCAGAAGACAGGAGACGGCTTTCTTT | CASRRQETAFF | - | - | TRBJ1-1 | TRBV6-5
TGTGCCAGCAGCTTAACGGGGGGGTCACCCGGGGAGCTGTTTTTT | CASSLTGGSPGELFF | TRBD2 | - | TRBJ2-2 | TRBV7-6
TGTGCCAGCAGCTTGGGCGGGACAGGTATGAGGGAGACCCAGTACTTC | CASSLGGTGMRETQYF | TRBD1 | - | TRBJ2-5 | TRBV5-6
TGTGCCAGCAGTAAGCGTCCGAACACTGAAGCTTTCTTT | CASSKRPNTEAFF | - | - | TRBJ1-1 | TRBV28
TGTGCCAGCGCCTACAGGCCCACCGGGGAGCTGTTTTTT | CASAYRPTGELFF | - | - | TRBJ2-2 | TRBV28
TGTGCCAGCAGCGTAGACAACACCCACTCTGGAAACACCATATATTTT | CASSVDNTHSGNTIYF | - | - | TRBJ1-3 | TRBV9
TGTGCCAGCAGTGAGCAGATGACAGGGTATTACTACGAGCAGTACTTC | CASSEQMTGYYYEQYF | TRBD1 | - | TRBJ2-7 | TRBV6-1
TGTGCCAGCAGCCCAGGGACAGCGAATCCTTACGACTATGGCTACACCTTC | CASSPGTANPYDYGYTF | TRBD1 | - | TRBJ1-2 | TRBV7-3
TGTGCCAGCAGTTTTGACAGGAGCTCTGGGGCCAACGTCCTGACTTTC | CASSFDRSSGANVLTF | - | - | TRBJ2-6 | TRBV28
TGCGCCAGCAGCTTGGCGGGCGGGAACTATGGCTACACCTTC | CASSLAGGNYGYTF | - | - | TRBJ1-2 | TRBV5-1
TGCGCCAGCAGCTTGGCCCTTCGGGGGGGACGGAAAGGGATAGATACGCAGTATTTT | CASSLALRGGRKGIDTQYF | TRBD2 | - | TRBJ2-3 | TRBV5-1
TGTGCCAGCAGCTTAATATCCGGAGAATTAGAGGAGCAGTTCTTC | CASSLISGELEEQFF | - | - | TRBJ2-1 | TRBV11-3
TGTGCCAGCAGCACCCGGGACAGTCTCGTCGAGCAGTACTTC | CASSTRDSLVEQYF | TRBD1 | - | TRBJ2-7 | TRBV7-8
TGTGCCAGCAGCTTGGGTGGGACTAGCCCCCTAGGGGAGCAGTTCTTC | CASSLGGTSPLGEQFF | TRBD2 | - | TRBJ2-1 | TRBV5-4
TGTGCCACCACCAATCAACGGGAAGGCTACCCTAGGGAGCAGTACTTC | CATTNQREGYPREQYF | - | - | TRBJ2-7 | TRBV19
TGTGCCAGCAGTCCACAGGTGTATAGCAATCAGCCCCAGCATTTT | CASSPQVYSNQPQHF | - | - | TRBJ1-5 | TRBV27
TGTGCCAGCAGCCTCCAAGCGGGCGCGGGGGTAACAGATACGCAGTATTTT | CASSLQAGAGVTDTQYF | TRBD2 | - | TRBJ2-3 | TRBV4-2
TGTGCCAGCTCACCAAATCCAGGGACTGGAAACACCATATATTTT | CASSPNPGTGNTIYF | - | - | TRBJ1-3 | TRBV18
TGCGCCAGCAGCCAAGATGGTCGGTTCGGGGAGCTGTTTTTT | CASSQDGRFGELFF | - | - | TRBJ2-2 | TRBV4-3
TGTGCCAGCAGTACTAGAAGTCGTGGGCCAAAGAACACTGAAGCTTTCTTT | CASSTRSRGPKNTEAFF | - | - | TRBJ1-1 | TRBV6-7
TGTGCTAGGGGAAAGGGGGCTAAATCCTACAATGAGCAGTTCTTC | CARGKGAKSYNEQFF | TRBD1 | - | TRBJ2-1 | TRBV30
TGTGCCAGTAGTATAGAAGTAGCGGACAGGGGGCTTCTGGGCAATCAGCCCCAGCATTTT | CASSIEVADRGLLGNQPQHF | TRBD1 | - | TRBJ1-5 | TRBV19
TGTGCCAGCAGCTTTCTTCGGGGGCCCGGGACTAGCGGAAATGAGCAGTTCTTC | CASSFLRGPGTSGNEQFF | TRBD2 | - | TRBJ2-1 | TRBV7-9